A selection of T cell receptor beta chains follows, all from one sample in a study of blood T cell repertoires in COVID-19. Profiled with immunoSEQ multiplex PCR; TCRdb holds only in-frame clones, not every one. The table shows some 200,000 clones, with more than 80% occurring only once. Material: peripheral blood. These receptors were obtained from a woman aged 35 to 49 with COVID-19, enrolled during active disease. CDR3s include the opening cysteine and the closing phenylalanine or tryptophan. The D gene is left open where the match is weak. Size tells how often a clone was seen (once, few, many) or the class of an expanded clone, and some rows leave it out.

D gene	J gene	V gene	clone size	CDR3 DNA	CDR3 protein
TRBD2	TRBJ2-3	TRBV2	.	TGTGCCACCGGGACTAGCGGGAGCCCAGATACGCAGTATTTT	CATGTSGSPDTQYF
.	TRBJ1-5	TRBV7-9	.	TGTGCCAGCAGCTTAAGGCGGGGGGGGAGCAATCAGCCCCAGCATTTT	CASSLRRGGSNQPQHF
TRBD2	TRBJ2-3	TRBV6-5	.	TGTGCCAGCAGTTACCGAGGTAGCGGGCTCCCCGGGCGGTATTTT	CASSYRGSGLPGRYF
.	TRBJ2-3	TRBV5-1	once	TGCGCCAGCAGCTTCATAGCGGACACTACAGATACGCAGTATTTT	CASSFIADTTDTQYF
.	TRBJ2-7	TRBV15	once	TGTGCCACCAGCAGAGTTGGAGGCTACGAGCAGTACTTC	CATSRVGGYEQYF
TRBD1	TRBJ1-1	TRBV5-5	.	TGTGCCAGCATCTCCCGGACAGGGGTCACTGAAGCTTTCTTT	CASISRTGVTEAFF
TRBD1	TRBJ2-1	TRBV30	.	TGTGCCTGGAGCCGAAAGGCCACAGGGGGTGAGCAGTTCTTC	CAWSRKATGGEQFF
TRBD1	TRBJ1-2	TRBV9	.	TGTGCCAGCAGCGTAGTCAGGGACAGGGGTGTCGGCTACACCTTC	CASSVVRDRGVGYTF
.	TRBJ2-1	TRBV5-1	.	TGCGCCAGCAGCTTGGTGTTGGCGGGAAGCTACAATGAGCAGTTCTTC	CASSLVLAGSYNEQFF
TRBD1	TRBJ1-5	TRBV4-1	.	TGCGCCAGCAGCCAAAGCAGCCGACAGGGGCATCAGCCCCAGCATTTT	CASSQSSRQGHQPQHF
TRBD1	TRBJ1-6	TRBV5-6	.	TGTGCCAGCAGCTTGGGGGCCGGGACAGGACCCGGATCACCCCTCCACTTT	CASSLGAGTGPGSPLHF
.	TRBJ1-4	TRBV7-9	.	TGTGCCAGCAGCAGAGGGGAAAAACTGTTTTTT	CASSRGEKLFF
.	TRBJ2-7	TRBV5-5	.	TGTGCCAGCAGTTTGGGGTATAGATCCTACGAGCAGTACTTC	CASSLGYRSYEQYF
TRBD1	TRBJ2-2	TRBV24-1	few	TGTGCCACCAGTGGAAGGACAGGGGGAAGTCAAATAATCGCGAACACCGGGGAGCTGTTTTTT	CATSGRTGGSQIIANTGELFF
.	TRBJ1-5	TRBV7-9	.	TGTGCCAGCAGCCTGGGGGGGGAGGGGCCCCAGCATTTT	CASSLGGEGPQHF
TRBD2	TRBJ2-5	TRBV19	once	TGTGCCACCAGTAGTACTAGCGCACAAGAGACCCAGTACTTC	CATSSTSAQETQYF
.	TRBJ2-3	TRBV11-1	.	TGTGCCAGCGGCGAACAGGCTATTTTGAATACGCAGTATTTT	CASGEQAILNTQYF
.	TRBJ1-1	TRBV7-6	.	TGTGCCAGCAGCTTAGTGCAGGCTGAAGCTTTCTTT	CASSLVQAEAFF
TRBD1	TRBJ2-7	TRBV4-2	.	TGTGCCAGCAGCCAAGCCCCGGGACAGGGGGCCAACGAGCAGTACTTC	CASSQAPGQGANEQYF
TRBD1	TRBJ2-2	TRBV19	.	TGTGCCAGTAGTATCCCGGGACAGACGAACACCGGGGAGCTGTTTTTT	CASSIPGQTNTGELFF
.	TRBJ1-1	TRBV7-3	.	TGTGCCAGCAGCTTGAACGAAGGGGATGAGGCTTTCTTT	CASSLNEGDEAFF
.	TRBJ1-2	TRBV5-4	.	TGTGCCAGCAGCCCAGTTTCGGGCCCTCGGGAGGGTGGCTACACCTTC	CASSPVSGPREGGYTF
.	TRBJ2-5	TRBV5-4	.	TGTGCCAGCAGCTTGGAGTTTTGGGGGGAAGAGACCCAGTACTTC	CASSLEFWGEETQYF
TRBD1	TRBJ1-4	TRBV3-1/TRBV3-2	.	TGTGCCAGCAGCTACCGACAGGGGTATGAAAAACTGTTTTTT	CASSYRQGYEKLFF
TRBD2	TRBJ2-3	TRBV19	.	TGTGCCAGTAGTACGGAACTAGGGACTAGCGGCACAGATACGCAGTATTTT	CASSTELGTSGTDTQYF
TRBD2	TRBJ2-5	TRBV5-5	.	TGTGCCAGCAGCTTGGCGGGGGGGCAAGAAGAGACCCAGTACTTC	CASSLAGGQEETQYF
TRBD1	TRBJ2-2	TRBV13	once	TGTGCCAGCAGCGTGGGGGACAGGGTCGCCGGGGAGCTGTTTTTT	CASSVGDRVAGELFF
TRBD2	TRBJ2-5	TRBV28	once	TGTGCCAGCAGCGGGACTAGCGGGAGAGTGGGTTGGGAGACCCAGTACTTC	CASSGTSGRVGWETQYF
TRBD1	TRBJ1-2	TRBV19	.	TGTGCCAGTAGTATGGGGACAGGAAGCGGCTACACCTTC	CASSMGTGSGYTF
TRBD2	TRBJ2-2	TRBV28	.	TGTGCCAGCAGCCAATCCGGGACTAGGCTTACCGGGGAGCTGTTTTTT	CASSQSGTRLTGELFF
.	TRBJ1-5	TRBV2	.	TGTGCCAGCAGTAGCGACAGATATAGCAATCAGCCCCAGCATTTT	CASSSDRYSNQPQHF
TRBD1	TRBJ1-4	TRBV4-1	.	TGCGCCAGCAGCCAGACAGGGGAAAAACTGTTTTTT	CASSQTGEKLFF
TRBD2	TRBJ2-3	TRBV2	.	TGTGCCAGCCTACTAGCGGGGAGCACAGATACGCAGTATTTT	CASLLAGSTDTQYF
.	TRBJ2-2	TRBV11-2	.	TGTGCCAGCAGCCTGGGGCTAGTCAACACCGGGGAGCTGTTTTTT	CASSLGLVNTGELFF
TRBD1	TRBJ1-1	TRBV2	.	TGTGCCACCCTACCGGGACAGGGTCCGAACACTGAAGCTTTCTTT	CATLPGQGPNTEAFF
TRBD2	TRBJ2-7	TRBV10-2	.	TGCGCCAGCCTCCAGACTAGCGGGAGAGACGAGCAGTACTTC	CASLQTSGRDEQYF
.	TRBJ1-4	TRBV7-9	.	TGTGCCAGCAGCTTAAGCGGGGGTGTTGGGGAAAAACTGTTTTTT	CASSLSGGVGEKLFF
TRBD2	TRBJ2-1	TRBV7-2	few	TGTGCCAGCAGCTTAGCTGGATACCGGACTAGCCAGCACTATGAGCAGTTCTTC	CASSLAGYRTSQHYEQFF
TRBD1	TRBJ2-5	TRBV19	once	TGTGCCAGTACCATCGGACAGGGATCGGGGGAGACCCAGTACTTC	CASTIGQGSGETQYF